These 27 T cell receptor beta chains came from one sample sequenced in a study of identical twins. TCRdb analysed the 5' RACE reads with MiXCR anew, one entry per CDR3 protein. Among approximately 600,000 distinct CDR3 sequences, 7% to 7.5% were seen once, and the ten largest hold roughly 1.6%. Separately, the same data were catalogued under a study of yellow fever vaccine responses in identical twins.

The sequenced sample consisted of PBMCs. The source of these receptors is a woman aged 18-29 years in good health.

This clonotype showed up just a few times. The chain uses TRBV11-2 and TRBJ2-3, with TRBD2 matching 9 bases. There are 18 residues in the CDR3. Germline V CDR1 and CDR2: SGHAT, FQNNGV. With V trimmed by 0 bases and J by 1 base, 8 bases remained unmatched. CDR3 bases: TGTGCCAGCAGCTTAGAGCCCACCGGCGGGAGGGGCACAGATACGCAGTATTTT. Its translation is CASSLEPTGGRGTDTQYF. The variable domain in full, completed from reference TRBV11-2 and TRBJ2-3, reads EAGVAQSPRYKIIEKRQSVAFWCNPISGHATLYWYQQILGQGPKLLIQFQNNGVVDDSQLPKDRFSAERLKGVDSTLKIQPAKLEDSAVYLCASSLEPTGGRGTDTQYFGPGTRLTVL.

This clonotype has only a few counts. This rearrangement joins TRBV6-5 to TRBJ1-2; no reliable D call. Trimming removed 4 bases from V and 9 bases from J, with 15 bases in between. Germline values: CDR1 MNHEY, CDR2 SVGAGI. The CDR3 covers 13 residues. The DNA of the CDR3 is TGTGCCAGCAGTTTGGGGTCTGGAAGACGCTACACCTTC. The encoded protein is CASSLGSGRRYTF.

The genes are TRBV15 and TRBJ2-2; 7 bases are shared with TRBD2. V trimming: 6 bases; J trimming: 7 bases; junction bases outside the gene matches: 8. The CDR3 spans 14 residues. CDR1 and CDR2 from the germline V gene are LNHNV and YYDKDF (reference sequence). CDR3 bases: TGTGCCACCAGTGTGGCGGGAGCTATCGGGGAGCTGTTTTTT. It is translated as CATSVAGAIGELFF. The variable domain in full, with the rest retrieved from reference TRBV15 and TRBJ2-2, is DAMVIQNPRYQVTQFGKPVTLSCSQTLNHNVMYWYQQKSSQAPKLLFHYYDKDFNNEADTPDNFQSRRPNTSFCFLDIRSPGLGDTAMYLCATSVAGAIGELFFGEGSRLTVL.

This clonotype has more than one count but fewer than ten. The V gene is TRBV6-1, the J gene TRBJ2-3; 10 bases agree with TRBD1. The CDR3 is made up of 17 amino acids. Germline CDR1 reads MNHNS; CDR2 reads SASEGT. Trimming took 3 bases from V and 3 from J; bases not matched to a gene: 9. CDR3 region: CASSDPRTGGSTDTQYF. The DNA for the CDR3 is TGTGCCAGCAGTGACCCTCGGACAGGGGGATCGACAGATACGCAGTATTTT.

This clonotype was seen a few times. This chain connects TRBV11-2 to TRBJ2-1, with D possibly TRBD1 on 5 matching bases. Germline CDR1 reads SGHAT; CDR2 reads FQNNGV. Trimming took off 6 bases at V and 3 bases at J, with 15 bases between the two ends. This CDR3 has 15 amino acids. The CDR3 sequence is CASRDDSSFYNEQFF. CDR3 in DNA: TGTGCCAGCAGAGATGACAGTTCTTTCTACAATGAGCAGTTCTTC.

The table lists this clonotype with many counts. The rearrangement links TRBV6-4 to TRBJ2-3, with D uncertain. The ends were cut back, 0 bases at V and 9 bases at J, with 4 bases in the middle. This CDR3 is built from 11 residues. Germline loops: CDR1 MRHNA, CDR2 SNTAGT. The CDR3 nucleotides read TGTGCCAGCAGTGACTCAGGGACGCAGTATTTT. This encodes CASSDSGTQYF.

This chain links TRBV27 with TRBJ2-1; 9 positions agree with TRBD2. The CDR3 runs to 16 residues. Germline CDR1 and CDR2: MNHEY and SMNVEV (reference sequence). Germline trimming cut 2 bases from V and 10 bases from J; bases unmatched to any gene: 12. This CDR3 is CASSLIWPSGIGEQFF. CDR3 DNA: TGTGCCAGCAGTTTAATTTGGCCTAGCGGGATTGGGGAGCAGTTCTTC.

The DNA for the CDR3 is TGTGCCAGCAGCAAGAGCGGGACAGTTCACACCTTC. This codes for CASSKSGTVHTF. This chain connects TRBV28 to TRBJ1-2, with 7 bases aligning to TRBD1. The trim removed 6 bases at V and 12 bases at J, leaving 10 bases unmatched. Germline assignment: CDR1 MDHEN and CDR2 SYDVKM. This CDR3 comprises 12 residues.

The J gene is TRBJ2-7, the V gene TRBV10-3; D might be TRBD2 (6 bases). This CDR3 is built from 12 residues. Deletions cut 11 bases from V and 6 bases from J, with 17 bases between. The germline gives CDR1 ENHRY, CDR2 SYGVKD. CDR3 nucleotide sequence: TGTGCCCCCGTTGGCGGGGTTTTCGAGCAGTACTTC. Protein product: CAPVGGVFEQYF.

The rearrangement links TRBV28 to TRBJ2-1; the match to TRBD1 covers 7 bases. The CDR3 is 14 residues long. V shed 7 bases, J shed 12 bases, and the junction held 15 bases outside the gene matches. Germline CDR1 is MDHEN and CDR2 is SYDVKM. CDR3 sequence: CASKALRGRSVQFF. As DNA, the CDR3 is TGTGCCAGCAAAGCCTTGAGGGGGCGATCCGTGCAGTTCTTC. Full variable domain (rest looked up from reference TRBV28 and TRBJ2-1): DVKVTQSSRYLVKRTGEKVFLECVQDMDHENMFWYRQDPGLGLRLIYFSYDVKMKEKGDIPEGYSVSREKKERFSLILESASTNQTSMYLCASKALRGRSVQFFGPGTRLTVL.

A few counts support this clonotype. CDR3 sequence (DNA): TGCGCCAGCAGCTTTAGCGGGGTACCGAACACCGGGGAGCTGTTTTTT. Protein product: CASSFSGVPNTGELFF. This chain uses TRBV5-1 with TRBJ2-2; 8 bases fit TRBD2. Germline V CDR1 and CDR2: SGHRS, YFSETQ. The J segment lost 0 bases and the V segment lost 2 bases, leaving 3 bases of the junction unmatched. The CDR3 consists of 16 residues.

The chain couples TRBV20-1 to TRBJ1-6; 7 positions agree with TRBD1. J was trimmed by 7 bases and V by 2 bases; bases with no gene match: 11. The CDR3 has 16 residues. CDR1 is DFQATT and CDR2 is SNEGSKA in the germline V gene (reference sequence). The DNA of the CDR3 is TGCAGTGCTAGAAAGACAGGGCCGCTTGGGAATTCACCCCTCCACTTT. Translation gives CSARKTGPLGNSPLHF.

In DNA form, the CDR3 reads TGTGCCAGCAGCCAAGGAACTGGGAGCACCGGGGAGCTGTTTTTT. Amino acid sequence: CASSQGTGSTGELFF. The gene calls are TRBV3-1 and TRBJ2-2, with D perhaps TRBD2 (5 bases). The CDR3 runs to 15 residues. V dropped 1 base and J dropped 4 bases, with 10 bases sitting between them. Germline V lookup: CDR1 LGHDT, CDR2 YNNKEL (reference sequence).

This clonotype turned up a few times. This chain connects TRBV2 to TRBJ2-3; D might be TRBD1 or TRBD2, each matching 6 bases. With 2 bases removed from V and 2 bases from J, the gap between germline ends came to 11 bases. Germline CDR1 SNHLY, CDR2 FYNNEI. The CDR3 has 15 amino acids. DNA of the CDR3: TGTGCCAGCAGTGAAAACGGGGGCGTCACAGATACGCAGTATTTT. Translation: CASSENGGVTDTQYF.

J is TRBJ2-2 and V is TRBV5-6; 13 bases are a match to TRBD2. Germline V CDR1 and CDR2: SGHDT, YYEEEE. The ends lost 4 bases at V and 4 bases at J; junction bases unmatched: 4. This CDR3 spans 16 amino acids. CDR3 loop: CASSDGTSGATGELFF. DNA for the CDR3: TGTGCCAGCAGCGACGGGACTAGCGGGGCCACCGGGGAGCTGTTTTTT. Full variable domain (missing parts from reference TRBV5-6 and TRBJ2-2): DAGVTQSPTHLIKTRGQQVTLRCSPKSGHDTVSWYQQALGQGPQFIFQYYEEEERQRGNFPDRFSGHQFPNYSSELNVNALLLGDSALYLCASSDGTSGATGELFFGEGSRLTVL.

This clonotype turned up a few times. The gene calls are TRBV12-3 or TRBV12-4 and TRBJ2-3; D is unresolved. CDR3 length: 12 residues. With 2 bases removed from V and 9 bases from J, the gap between germline ends came to 9 bases. CDR3: CASSLILGTQYF. CDR3 DNA: TGTGCCAGCAGTTTAATCCTGGGGACGCAGTATTTT.

The chain has TRBV7-9 and TRBJ2-5; 14 nucleotides align to TRBD2. The junction had 4 bases not matched to a gene; V was cut back by 5 bases and J by 5 bases. The germline V gene encodes CDR1 SEHNR and CDR2 FQNEAQ (reference sequence). The CDR3 contains 15 residues. The CDR3 bases are TGTGCCAGCAGCCCGAGACTAGCGGGAGGGGAGACCCAGTACTTC. Protein product: CASSPRLAGGETQYF.

The V gene is TRBV12-3 or TRBV12-4, the J gene TRBJ1-2; D is undetermined. V shed 6 bases and J shed 1 base, with 21 bases lying between them. The CDR3 consists of 17 residues. The CDR3 sequence: CASRRMWTPGNNYGYTF. The CDR3 nucleotides are TGTGCCAGCAGACGAATGTGGACCCCTGGGAATAACTATGGCTACACCTTC.

This clonotype was detected only a few times. This rearrangement joins TRBV28 to TRBJ1-4; possibly TRBD1 for D (5 bases). The CDR3 covers 14 residues. Germline CDR1 is MDHEN and CDR2 is SYDVKM. The ends were cut back, 4 bases at V and 7 bases at J, with 13 bases in the middle. The CDR3 protein is CASSSLWGSEKLFF. The CDR3 DNA is TGTGCCAGCAGTTCCCTTTGGGGGAGTGAAAAACTGTTTTTT.

This clonotype was counted between two and nine times. This sequence joins TRBV6-2 or TRBV6-3 and TRBJ2-2; no clear D. This CDR3 has 14 residues. CDR1 and CDR2 from the germline V gene are MNHEY and SVGEGT. V was cut by 2 bases and J by 3 bases, with 7 bases left in between. The CDR3 is CASSYEGYTGELFF. The CDR3 region has the DNA TGTGCCAGCAGTTACGAAGGGTACACCGGGGAGCTGTTTTTT.

The gene calls are TRBV3-1 and TRBJ2-5; 8 bases map to TRBD2. Trimming removed 0 bases from V and 2 bases from J; junction bases left unmatched: 8. The CDR3 extends over 17 amino acids. Germline V gene data show CDR1 as LGHDT and CDR2 as YNNKEL (reference sequence). The CDR3 DNA follows: TGTGCCAGCAGCCAAGAGGGGGCGGGGGGACCACAAGAGACCCAGTACTTC. It is translated as CASSQEGAGGPQETQYF.

The chain employs TRBV10-3 and TRBJ2-7; a weak D match, TRBD1 (5 bases). From germline, CDR1 is ENHRY and CDR2 SYGVKD. V shed 5 bases and J shed 5 bases, with 13 bases lying between them. The CDR3 contains 13 residues. Here the CDR3 reads CAISLDRSHEQYV. For the CDR3, the DNA is TGTGCCATCAGTCTCGACAGAAGCCACGAGCAGTACGTC.

Ten or more counts support this clonotype. This rearrangement joins TRBV10-1 to TRBJ2-2; tentative D call: TRBD1 (6 bases). The CDR3 spans 16 residues. Germline V gives CDR1 WNHNN, CDR2 SYGVQD (reference sequence). V lost 5 bases, J lost 2 bases, and 15 bases lay in between. This CDR3 is CASSTSSRGNTGELFF. In DNA, the CDR3 is TGCGCCAGCAGTACCTCGAGCAGGGGAAACACCGGGGAGCTGTTTTTT.

The rearrangement uses TRBV20-1 and TRBJ2-5, with no clear D. The V and J ends lost 3 bases and 2 bases respectively, with 10 bases between them. This CDR3 is built from 13 residues. CDR1 DFQATT and CDR2 SNEGSKA come from the germline V gene (reference sequence). The DNA for the CDR3 is TGCAGTGCTAGGAGGCGGAATCAAGAGACCCAGTACTTC. Translation: CSARRRNQETQYF.

The chain employs TRBV7-8 and TRBJ1-5; 7 bases map to TRBD1. This CDR3 is built from 15 residues. Per germline, CDR1 SGHVS and CDR2 FQNEAQ. J was trimmed by 9 bases and V by 1 base; bases with no gene match: 9. The CDR3 bases are TGTGCCAGCAGCTTAGACTGGGACAGTTCGAGGCCCCAGCATTTT. Translation gives CASSLDWDSSRPQHF.

This clonotype was observed a few times. The rearrangement uses TRBV11-2 and TRBJ2-1; D is ambiguous. Germline V gives CDR1 SGHAT, CDR2 FQNNGV. V was cut by 5 bases and J by 9 bases, with 14 bases left in between. CDR3 length: 13 residues. CDR3 nucleotide sequence: TGTGCCAGCAGCGCTGTCCTCCCGGGTGAGCAGTTCTTC. This encodes CASSAVLPGEQFF.

This clonotype was observed many times. The chain carries TRBV12-3 or TRBV12-4 and TRBJ1-5; 10 bases are shared with TRBD1. The CDR3 runs to 15 residues. With 1 base clipped from V and 7 bases from J, the junction kept 4 bases outside the gene matches. The CDR3 loop is CASSLVGTGVQPQHF. In nucleotides, the CDR3 is TGTGCCAGCAGTTTAGTAGGGACAGGGGTCCAGCCCCAGCATTTT.